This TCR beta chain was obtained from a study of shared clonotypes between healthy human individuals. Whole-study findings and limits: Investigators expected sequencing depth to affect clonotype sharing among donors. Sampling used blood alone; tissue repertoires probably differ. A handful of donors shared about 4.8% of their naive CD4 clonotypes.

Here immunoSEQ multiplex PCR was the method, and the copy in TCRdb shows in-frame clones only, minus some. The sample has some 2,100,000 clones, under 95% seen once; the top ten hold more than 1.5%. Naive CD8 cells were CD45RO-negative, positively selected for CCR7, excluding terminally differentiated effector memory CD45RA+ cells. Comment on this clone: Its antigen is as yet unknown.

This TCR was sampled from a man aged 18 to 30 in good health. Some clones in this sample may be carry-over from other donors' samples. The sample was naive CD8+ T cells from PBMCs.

The CDR3 region has the DNA TGCAGCGTTTCGGTAAGCCGCTCTGGAAACACCATATATTTT. This gives the protein CSVSVSRSGNTIYF. The chain combines TRBV29-1 with TRBJ1-3; no clear D. Trimming cost V 5 bases and J 0 bases, with 11 bases left between them. The CDR3 is 14 amino acids. Germline CDR1 is SQVTM and CDR2 is ANQGSEA.